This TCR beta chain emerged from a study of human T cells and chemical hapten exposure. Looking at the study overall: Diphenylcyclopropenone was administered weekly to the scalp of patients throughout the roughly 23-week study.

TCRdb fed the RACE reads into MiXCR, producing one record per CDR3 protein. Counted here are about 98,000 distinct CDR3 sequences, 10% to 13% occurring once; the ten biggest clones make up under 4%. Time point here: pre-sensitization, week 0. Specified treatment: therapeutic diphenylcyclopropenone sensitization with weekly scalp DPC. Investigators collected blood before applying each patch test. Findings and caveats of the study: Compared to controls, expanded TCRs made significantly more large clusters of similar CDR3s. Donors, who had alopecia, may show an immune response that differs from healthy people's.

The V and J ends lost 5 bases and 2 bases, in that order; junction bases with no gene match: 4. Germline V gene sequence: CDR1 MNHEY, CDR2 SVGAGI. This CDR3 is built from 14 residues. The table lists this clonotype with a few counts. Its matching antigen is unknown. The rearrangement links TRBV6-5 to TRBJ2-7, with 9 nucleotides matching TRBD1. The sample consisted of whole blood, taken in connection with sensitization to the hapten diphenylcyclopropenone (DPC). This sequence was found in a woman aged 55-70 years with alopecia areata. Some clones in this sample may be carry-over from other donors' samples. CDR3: CASSRGQGAYEQYF. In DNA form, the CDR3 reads TGTGCCAGCAGTCGGGGACAGGGAGCCTACGAGCAGTACTTC.